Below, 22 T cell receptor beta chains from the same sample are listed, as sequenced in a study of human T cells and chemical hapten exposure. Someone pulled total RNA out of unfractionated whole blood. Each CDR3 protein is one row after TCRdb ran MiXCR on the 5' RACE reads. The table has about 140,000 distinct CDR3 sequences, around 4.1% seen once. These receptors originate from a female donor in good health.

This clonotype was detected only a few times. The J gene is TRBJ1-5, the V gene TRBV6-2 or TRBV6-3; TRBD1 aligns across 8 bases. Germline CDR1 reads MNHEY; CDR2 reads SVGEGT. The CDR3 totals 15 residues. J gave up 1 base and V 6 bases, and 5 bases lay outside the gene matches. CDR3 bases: TGTGCCAGCAGCTACAGGGGGGCGAGCAATCAGCCCCAGCATTTT. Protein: CASSYRGASNQPQHF.

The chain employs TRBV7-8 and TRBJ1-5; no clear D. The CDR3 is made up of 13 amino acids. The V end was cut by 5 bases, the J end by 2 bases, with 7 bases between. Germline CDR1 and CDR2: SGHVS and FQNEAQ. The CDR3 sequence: CASSPHGNQPQHF. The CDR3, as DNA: TGTGCCAGCAGCCCACATGGCAATCAGCCCCAGCATTTT.

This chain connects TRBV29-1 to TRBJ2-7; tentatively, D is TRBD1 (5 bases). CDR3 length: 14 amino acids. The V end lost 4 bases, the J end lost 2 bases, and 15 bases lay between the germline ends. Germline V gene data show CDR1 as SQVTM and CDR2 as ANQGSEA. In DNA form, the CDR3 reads TGCAGCGTTGCGGGCCAGGGTTTTACCTACGAGCAGTACTTC. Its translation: CSVAGQGFTYEQYF.

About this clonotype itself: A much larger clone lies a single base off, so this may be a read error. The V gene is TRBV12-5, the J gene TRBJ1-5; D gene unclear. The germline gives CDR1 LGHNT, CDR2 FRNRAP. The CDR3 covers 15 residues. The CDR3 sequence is CASRGQENSNQLQHF. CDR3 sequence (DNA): TGTGCTAGTCGAGGCCAGGAAAATAGCAATCAGCTCCAGCATTTT.

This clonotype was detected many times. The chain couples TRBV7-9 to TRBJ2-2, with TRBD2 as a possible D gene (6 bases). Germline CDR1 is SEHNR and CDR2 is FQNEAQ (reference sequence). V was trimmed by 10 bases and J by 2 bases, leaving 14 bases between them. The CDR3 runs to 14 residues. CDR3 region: CAMRPGLNTGELFF. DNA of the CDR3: TGTGCCATGCGACCGGGACTTAACACCGGGGAGCTGTTTTTT.

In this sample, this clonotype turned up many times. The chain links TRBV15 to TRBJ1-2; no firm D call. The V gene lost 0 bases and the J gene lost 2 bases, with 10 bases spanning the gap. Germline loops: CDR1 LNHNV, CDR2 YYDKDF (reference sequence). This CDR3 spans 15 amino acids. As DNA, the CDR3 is TGTGCCACCAGCAGAGAAAGCCTTTTAAACTATGGCTACACCTTC. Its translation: CATSRESLLNYGYTF.

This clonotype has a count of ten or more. In nucleotides, the CDR3 is TGTGCTAGTGGTCAGGACAGAGACTACGAGCAGTACTTC. Its translation: CASGQDRDYEQYF. This chain links TRBV12-5 with TRBJ2-7, with D perhaps matching TRBD1 (6 bases). The V gene's germline CDR1 is LGHNT and CDR2 FRNRAP. Between the trimmed V and J ends, which lost 5 bases and 3 bases, there was a span of 11 bases. The CDR3 totals 13 residues.

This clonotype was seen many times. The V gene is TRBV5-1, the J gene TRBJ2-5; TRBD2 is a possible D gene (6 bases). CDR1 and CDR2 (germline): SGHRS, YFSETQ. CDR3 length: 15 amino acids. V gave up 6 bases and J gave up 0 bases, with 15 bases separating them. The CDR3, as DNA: TGCGCCAGCAATCGGCGGGGCTCGTACCAAGAGACCCAGTACTTC. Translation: CASNRRGSYQETQYF.

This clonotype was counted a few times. The CDR3 DNA follows: TGTGCCAGCAGTTACTCCCCGCAGGCAGAAAAACTGTTTTTT. This sequence encodes CASSYSPQAEKLFF. V is TRBV6-5 and J is TRBJ1-4; D gene uncertain. The CDR3 is 14 amino acids. With 0 bases removed from V and 8 bases from J, the gap between germline ends came to 10 bases. Germline V gives CDR1 MNHEY, CDR2 SVGAGI.

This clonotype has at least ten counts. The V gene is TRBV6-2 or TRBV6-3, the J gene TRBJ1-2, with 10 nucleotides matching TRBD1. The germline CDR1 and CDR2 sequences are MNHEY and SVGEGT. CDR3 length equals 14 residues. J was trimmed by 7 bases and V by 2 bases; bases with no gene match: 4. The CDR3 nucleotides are TGTGCCAGCAGTTACGATGGGACAGGGGTTGGCTACACCTTC. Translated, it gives CASSYDGTGVGYTF.

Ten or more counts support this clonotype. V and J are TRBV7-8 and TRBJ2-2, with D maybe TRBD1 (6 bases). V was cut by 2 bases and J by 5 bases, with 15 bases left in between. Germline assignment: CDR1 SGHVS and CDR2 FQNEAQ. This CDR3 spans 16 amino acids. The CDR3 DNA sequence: TGTGCCAGCAGCTTAAGTGCCAGGGGCGGGACCGGGGAGCTGTTTTTT. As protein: CASSLSARGGTGELFF.

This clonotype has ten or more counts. CDR3 DNA: TGTGCCAGCAACTCGTATGGGGGTGGAGGCAATGAGCAGTTCTTC. It is translated as CASNSYGGGGNEQFF. The rearrangement links TRBV7-2 to TRBJ2-1; D assignment may be TRBD1 or TRBD2 (5 bases each). Germline V gene lookup returns CDR1 SGHTA and CDR2 FQGNSA. CDR3 length equals 15 residues. V lost 7 bases and J 6 bases, leaving 19 bases between the germline ends.

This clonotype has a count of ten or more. The CDR3 loop reads CSVGRGLGGEQFF. CDR3 nucleotides: TGCAGCGTTGGCAGGGGTTTAGGAGGTGAGCAGTTCTTC. The genes are TRBV29-1 and TRBJ2-1; tentatively, D is TRBD1 (6 bases). In germline, CDR1 is SQVTM, CDR2 ANQGSEA. This CDR3 is 13 amino acids long. Trimming stripped 4 bases from V and 9 bases from J, with 16 bases between.

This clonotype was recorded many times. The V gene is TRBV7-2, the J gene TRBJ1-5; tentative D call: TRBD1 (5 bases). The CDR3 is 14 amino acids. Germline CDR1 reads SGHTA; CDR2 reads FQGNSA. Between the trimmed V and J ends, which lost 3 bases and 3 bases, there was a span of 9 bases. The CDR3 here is CASSFDSYNQPQHF. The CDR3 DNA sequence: TGTGCCAGCAGCTTCGACAGCTACAATCAGCCCCAGCATTTT.

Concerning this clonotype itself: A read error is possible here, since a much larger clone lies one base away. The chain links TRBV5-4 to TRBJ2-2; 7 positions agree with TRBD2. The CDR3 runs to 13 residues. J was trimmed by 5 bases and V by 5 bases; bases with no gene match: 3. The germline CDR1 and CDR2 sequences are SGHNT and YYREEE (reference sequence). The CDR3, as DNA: TGTGCCAGCAGTGTGGGACTAACCGGGGAGCTGTTTTTT. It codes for CASSVGLTGELFF.

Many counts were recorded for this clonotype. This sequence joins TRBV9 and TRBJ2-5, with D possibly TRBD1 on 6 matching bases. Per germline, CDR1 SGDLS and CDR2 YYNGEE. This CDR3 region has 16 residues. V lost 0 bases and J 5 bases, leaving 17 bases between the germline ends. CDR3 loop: CASSVDIGGPTETQYF. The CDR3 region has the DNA TGTGCCAGCAGCGTAGATATAGGGGGACCAACGGAGACCCAGTACTTC.

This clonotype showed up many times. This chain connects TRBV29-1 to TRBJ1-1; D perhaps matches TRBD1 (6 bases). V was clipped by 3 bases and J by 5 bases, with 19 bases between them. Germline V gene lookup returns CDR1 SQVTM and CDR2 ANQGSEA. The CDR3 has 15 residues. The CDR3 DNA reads TGCAGCGTTGACCATCGAGGAGGGGGTTGGACTGAAGCTTTCTTT. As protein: CSVDHRGGGWTEAFF.

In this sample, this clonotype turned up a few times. CDR3 protein: CASSQDRGRVDTQYF. For the CDR3, the DNA is TGTGCCAGCAGTCAGGACAGGGGGCGGGTGGATACGCAGTATTTT. The chain links TRBV6-2 or TRBV6-3 to TRBJ2-3; 11 bases are a match to TRBD1. This CDR3 region has 15 residues. Trimming took 5 bases from V and 6 from J; bases not matched to a gene: 7. The germline V gene encodes CDR1 MNHEY and CDR2 SVGEGT.

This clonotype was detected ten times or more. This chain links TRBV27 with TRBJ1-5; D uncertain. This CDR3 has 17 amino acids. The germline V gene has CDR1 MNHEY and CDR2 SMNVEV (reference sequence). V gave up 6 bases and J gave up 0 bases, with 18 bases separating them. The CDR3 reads CASRTGRLADSNQPQHF. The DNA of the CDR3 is TGTGCCAGCAGAACTGGACGGTTGGCAGATAGCAATCAGCCCCAGCATTTT.

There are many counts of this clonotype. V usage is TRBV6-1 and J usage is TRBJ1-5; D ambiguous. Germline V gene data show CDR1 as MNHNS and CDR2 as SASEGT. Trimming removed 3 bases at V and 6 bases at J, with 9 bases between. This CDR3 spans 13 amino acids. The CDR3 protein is CASSDFPIQPQHF. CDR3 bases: TGTGCCAGCAGTGATTTTCCAATTCAGCCCCAGCATTTT.

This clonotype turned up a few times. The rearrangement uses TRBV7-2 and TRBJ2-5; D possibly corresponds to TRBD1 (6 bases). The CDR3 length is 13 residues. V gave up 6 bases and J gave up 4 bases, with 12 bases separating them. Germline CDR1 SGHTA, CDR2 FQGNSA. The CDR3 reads CASSQDRRETQYF. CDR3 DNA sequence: TGTGCCAGCAGTCAGGACAGACGAGAGACCCAGTACTTC.

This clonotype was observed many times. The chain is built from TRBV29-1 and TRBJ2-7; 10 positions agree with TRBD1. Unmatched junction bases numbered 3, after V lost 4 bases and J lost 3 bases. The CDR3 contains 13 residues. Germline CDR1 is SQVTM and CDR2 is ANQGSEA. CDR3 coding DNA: TGCAGCGTTGGGGGACAGGGGCGCTACGAGCAGTACTTC. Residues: CSVGGQGRYEQYF.